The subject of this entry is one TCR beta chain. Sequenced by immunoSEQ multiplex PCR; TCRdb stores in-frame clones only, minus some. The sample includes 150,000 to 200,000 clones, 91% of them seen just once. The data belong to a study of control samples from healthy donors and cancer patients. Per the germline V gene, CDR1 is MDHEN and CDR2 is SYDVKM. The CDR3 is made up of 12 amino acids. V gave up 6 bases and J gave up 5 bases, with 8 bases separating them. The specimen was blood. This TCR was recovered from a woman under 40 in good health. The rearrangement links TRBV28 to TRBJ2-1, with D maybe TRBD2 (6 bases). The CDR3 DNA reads TGTGCCAGCAGGGGACTTCACAATGAGCAGTTCTTC. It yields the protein CASRGLHNEQFF.